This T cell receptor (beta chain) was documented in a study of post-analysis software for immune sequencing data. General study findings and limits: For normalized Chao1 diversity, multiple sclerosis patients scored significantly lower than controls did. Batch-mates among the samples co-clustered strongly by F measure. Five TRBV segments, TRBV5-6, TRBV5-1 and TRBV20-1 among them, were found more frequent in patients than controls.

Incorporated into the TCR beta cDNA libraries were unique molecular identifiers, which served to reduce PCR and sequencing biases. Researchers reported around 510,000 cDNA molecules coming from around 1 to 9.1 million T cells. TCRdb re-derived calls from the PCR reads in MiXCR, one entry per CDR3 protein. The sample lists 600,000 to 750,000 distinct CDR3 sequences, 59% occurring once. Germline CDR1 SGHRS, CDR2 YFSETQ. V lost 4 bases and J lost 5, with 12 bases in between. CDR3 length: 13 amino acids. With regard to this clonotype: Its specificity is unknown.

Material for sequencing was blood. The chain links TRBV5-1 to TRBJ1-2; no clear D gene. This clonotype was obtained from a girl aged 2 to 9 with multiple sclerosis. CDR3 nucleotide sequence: TGCGCCAGCAGCCCCGATATGCTTTATGGCTACACCTTC. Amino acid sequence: CASSPDMLYGYTF.